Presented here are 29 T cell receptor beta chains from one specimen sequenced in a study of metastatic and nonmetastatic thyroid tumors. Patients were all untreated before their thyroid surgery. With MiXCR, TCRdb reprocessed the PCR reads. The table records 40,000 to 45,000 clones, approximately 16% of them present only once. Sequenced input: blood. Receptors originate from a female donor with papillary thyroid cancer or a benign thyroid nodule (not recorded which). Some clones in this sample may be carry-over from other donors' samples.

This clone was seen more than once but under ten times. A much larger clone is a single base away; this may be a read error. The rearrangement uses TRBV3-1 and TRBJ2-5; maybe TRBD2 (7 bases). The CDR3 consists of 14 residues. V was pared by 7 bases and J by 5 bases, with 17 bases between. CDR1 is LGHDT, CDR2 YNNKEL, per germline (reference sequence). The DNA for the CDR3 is TGTGCCAGCATCCTCAAGGGGGGGCGGGAGACCCAGTACTTC. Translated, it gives CASILKGGRETQYF.

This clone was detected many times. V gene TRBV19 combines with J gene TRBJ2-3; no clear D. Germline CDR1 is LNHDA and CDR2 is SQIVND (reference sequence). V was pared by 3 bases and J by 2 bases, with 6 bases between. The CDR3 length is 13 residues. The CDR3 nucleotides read TGTGCCAGTAGTATGGCGGACACAGATACGCAGTATTTT. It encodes CASSMADTDTQYF.

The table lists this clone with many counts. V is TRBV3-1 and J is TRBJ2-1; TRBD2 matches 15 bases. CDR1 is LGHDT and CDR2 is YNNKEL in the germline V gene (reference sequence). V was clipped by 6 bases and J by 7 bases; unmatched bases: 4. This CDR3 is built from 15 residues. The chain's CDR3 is CASSPGLAGGNEQFF. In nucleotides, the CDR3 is TGTGCCAGCAGTCCGGGACTAGCGGGAGGTAATGAGCAGTTCTTC.

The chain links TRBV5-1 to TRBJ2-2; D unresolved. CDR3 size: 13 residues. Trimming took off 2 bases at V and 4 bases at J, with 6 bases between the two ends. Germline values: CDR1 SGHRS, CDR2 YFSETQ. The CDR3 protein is CASSFGATGELFF. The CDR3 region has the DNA TGCGCCAGCAGCTTTGGTGCCACCGGGGAGCTGTTTTTT.

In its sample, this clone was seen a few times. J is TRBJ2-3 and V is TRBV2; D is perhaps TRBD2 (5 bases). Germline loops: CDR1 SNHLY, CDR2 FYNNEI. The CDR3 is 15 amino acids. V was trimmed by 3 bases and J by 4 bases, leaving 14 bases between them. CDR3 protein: CASSETGSSADTQYF. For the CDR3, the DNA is TGTGCCAGCAGTGAGACTGGGAGTAGCGCAGATACGCAGTATTTT.

The chain's CDR3 is CAWGTGGFQPQHF. The CDR3 coding sequence is TGTGCCTGGGGGACAGGGGGGTTCCAGCCCCAGCATTTT. This chain joins TRBV30 and TRBJ1-5; 11 bases align to TRBD1. The V gene end was trimmed by 5 bases and the J gene end by 7 bases; junction bases not matched to a gene: 4. This CDR3 comprises 13 residues. Germline V gene sequence: CDR1 GTSNPN, CDR2 SVGIG (reference sequence).

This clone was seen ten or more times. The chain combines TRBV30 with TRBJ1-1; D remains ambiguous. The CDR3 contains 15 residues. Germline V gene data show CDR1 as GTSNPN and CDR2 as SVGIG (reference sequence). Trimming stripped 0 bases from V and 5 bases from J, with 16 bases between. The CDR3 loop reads CAWSVRASRGTEAFF. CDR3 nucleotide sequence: TGTGCCTGGAGTGTAAGGGCCAGCCGAGGGACTGAAGCTTTCTTT.

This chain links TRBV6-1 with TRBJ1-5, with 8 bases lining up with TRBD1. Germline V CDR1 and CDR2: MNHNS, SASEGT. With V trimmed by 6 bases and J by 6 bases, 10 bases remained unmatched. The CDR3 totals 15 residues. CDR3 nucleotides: TGTGCCAGCAGCCCCGAGGACAGGGAAGTTCAGCCCCAGCATTTT. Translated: CASSPEDREVQPQHF.

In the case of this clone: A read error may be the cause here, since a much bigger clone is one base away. This CDR3 reads CSATRLGGETQYF. The CDR3 region has the DNA TGCAGTGCCACCCGACTAGGGGGAGAGACCCAGTACTTC. The chain uses TRBV20-1 and TRBJ2-5; D tentatively fits TRBD1 or TRBD2 (6 bases each). The length of the CDR3 is 13 residues. With 6 bases removed from V and 4 bases from J, the gap between germline ends came to 15 bases. Germline V lookup: CDR1 DFQATT, CDR2 SNEGSKA (reference sequence).

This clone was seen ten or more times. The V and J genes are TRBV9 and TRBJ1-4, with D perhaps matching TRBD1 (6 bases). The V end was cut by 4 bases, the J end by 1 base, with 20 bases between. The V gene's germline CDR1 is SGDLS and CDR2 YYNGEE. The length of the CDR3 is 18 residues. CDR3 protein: CASSSKSGAGGTNEKLFF. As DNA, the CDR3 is TGTGCCAGCAGCTCTAAATCAGGGGCAGGAGGAACTAATGAAAAACTGTTTTTT.

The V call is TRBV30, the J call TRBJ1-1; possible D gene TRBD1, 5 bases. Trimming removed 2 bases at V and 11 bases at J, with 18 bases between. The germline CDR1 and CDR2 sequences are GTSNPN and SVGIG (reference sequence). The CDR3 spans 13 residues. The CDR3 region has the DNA TGTGCCTGGAGTCCCGAGGGGTCCCGATGGGCTTTCTTT. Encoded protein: CAWSPEGSRWAFF.

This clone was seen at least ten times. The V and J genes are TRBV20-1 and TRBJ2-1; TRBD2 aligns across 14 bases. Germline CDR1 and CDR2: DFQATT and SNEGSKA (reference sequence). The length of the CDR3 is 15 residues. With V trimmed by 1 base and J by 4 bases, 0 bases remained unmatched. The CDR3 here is CSARGTSGRYNEQFF. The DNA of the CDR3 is TGCAGTGCTAGAGGGACTAGCGGGAGGTACAATGAGCAGTTCTTC.

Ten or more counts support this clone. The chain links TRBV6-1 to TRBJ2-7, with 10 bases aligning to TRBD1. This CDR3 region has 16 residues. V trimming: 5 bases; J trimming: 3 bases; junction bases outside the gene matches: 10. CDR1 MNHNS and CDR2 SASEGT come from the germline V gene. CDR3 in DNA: TGTGCCAGCAGTCAACAATCGGGACAGGGGAGCTACGAGCAGTACTTC. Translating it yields CASSQQSGQGSYEQYF.

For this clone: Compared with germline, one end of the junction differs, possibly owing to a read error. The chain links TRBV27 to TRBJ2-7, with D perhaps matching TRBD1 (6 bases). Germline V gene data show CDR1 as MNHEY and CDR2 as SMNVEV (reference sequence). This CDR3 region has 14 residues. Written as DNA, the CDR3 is TGTGCCATCAGTGACGATACAGGGCGCGACGAGCAGTACTTC. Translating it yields CAISDDTGRDEQYF.

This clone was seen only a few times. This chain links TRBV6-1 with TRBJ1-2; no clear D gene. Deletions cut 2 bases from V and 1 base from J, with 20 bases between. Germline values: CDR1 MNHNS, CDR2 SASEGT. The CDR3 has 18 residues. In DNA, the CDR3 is TGTGCCAGCAGTGAAAAGGCCCAGCGGGCCACTCATAACTATGGCTACACCTTC. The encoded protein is CASSEKAQRATHNYGYTF.

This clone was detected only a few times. This CDR3 reads CASSGDSPNTEAFF. As DNA, the CDR3 is TGCGCCAGCAGTGGGGACAGTCCGAACACTGAAGCTTTCTTT. This chain uses TRBV10-1 with TRBJ1-1, with 7 nucleotides matching TRBD1. The CDR3 length is 14 residues. The ends lost 4 bases at V and 1 base at J; junction bases unmatched: 3. The germline gives CDR1 WNHNN, CDR2 SYGVQD (reference sequence).

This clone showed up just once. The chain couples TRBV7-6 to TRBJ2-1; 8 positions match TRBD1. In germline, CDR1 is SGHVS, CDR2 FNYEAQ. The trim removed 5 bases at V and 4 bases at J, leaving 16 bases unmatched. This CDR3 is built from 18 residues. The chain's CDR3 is CASSLLVGGTGHYNEQFF. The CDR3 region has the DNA TGTGCCAGCAGCCTTCTAGTAGGCGGGACAGGTCATTACAATGAGCAGTTCTTC.

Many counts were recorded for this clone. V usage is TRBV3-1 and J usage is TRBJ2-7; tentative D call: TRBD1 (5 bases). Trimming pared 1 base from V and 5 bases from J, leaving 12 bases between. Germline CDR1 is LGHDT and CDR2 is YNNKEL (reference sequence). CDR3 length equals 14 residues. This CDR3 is CASSQGAGPDEQYF. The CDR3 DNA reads TGTGCCAGCAGCCAAGGGGCAGGGCCAGACGAGCAGTACTTC.

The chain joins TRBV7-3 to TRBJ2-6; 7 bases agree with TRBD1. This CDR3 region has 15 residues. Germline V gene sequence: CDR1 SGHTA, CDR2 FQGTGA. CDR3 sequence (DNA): TGTGCTAGAAGCTCAGACAGGGCTGGGGCCAACGTCCTGACTTTC. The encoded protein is CARSSDRAGANVLTF.

The CDR3 spells CASSFVWGENTIYF. CDR3 in DNA: TGTGCCAGCAGCTTTGTATGGGGCGAAAACACCATATATTTT. The V call is TRBV7-9, the J call TRBJ1-3; tentative D call: TRBD1 (5 bases). V was clipped by 3 bases and J by 6 bases, with 12 bases between them. The CDR3 is made up of 14 amino acids. The germline V gene encodes CDR1 SEHNR and CDR2 FQNEAQ (reference sequence).

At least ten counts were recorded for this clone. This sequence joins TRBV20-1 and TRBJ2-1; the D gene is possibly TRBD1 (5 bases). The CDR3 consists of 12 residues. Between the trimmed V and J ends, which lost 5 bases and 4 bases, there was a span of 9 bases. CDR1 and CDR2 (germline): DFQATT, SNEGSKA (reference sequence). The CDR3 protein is CSAPRDYNEQFF. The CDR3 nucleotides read TGCAGTGCTCCCAGGGATTACAATGAGCAGTTCTTC.

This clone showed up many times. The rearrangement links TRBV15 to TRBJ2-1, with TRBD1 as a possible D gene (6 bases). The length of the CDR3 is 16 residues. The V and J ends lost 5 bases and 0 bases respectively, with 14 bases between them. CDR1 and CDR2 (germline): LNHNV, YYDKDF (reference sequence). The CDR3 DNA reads TGTGCCACCAGCCCGGACAGTTTTAGCTCCTACAATGAGCAGTTCTTC. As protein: CATSPDSFSSYNEQFF.

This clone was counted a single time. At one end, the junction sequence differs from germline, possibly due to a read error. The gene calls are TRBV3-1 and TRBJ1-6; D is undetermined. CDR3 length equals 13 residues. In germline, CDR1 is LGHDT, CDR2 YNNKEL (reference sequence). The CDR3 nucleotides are TGTGCCAGCAGACAAGTGGGGAATTCACCCCCCCACTTT. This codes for CASRQVGNSPPHF.

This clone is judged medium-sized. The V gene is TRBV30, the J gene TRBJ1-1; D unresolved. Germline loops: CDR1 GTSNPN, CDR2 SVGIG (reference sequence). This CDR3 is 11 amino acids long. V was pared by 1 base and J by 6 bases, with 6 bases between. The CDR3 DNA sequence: TGTGCCTGGAGTGGGGAGGCTGAAGCTTTCTTT. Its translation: CAWSGEAEAFF.

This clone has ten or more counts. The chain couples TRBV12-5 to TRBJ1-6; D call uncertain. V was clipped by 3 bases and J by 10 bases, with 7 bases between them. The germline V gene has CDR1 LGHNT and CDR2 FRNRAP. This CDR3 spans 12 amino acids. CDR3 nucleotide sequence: TGTGCTAGTGGTTTAATTTGGTCACCCCTCCACTTT. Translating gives CASGLIWSPLHF.

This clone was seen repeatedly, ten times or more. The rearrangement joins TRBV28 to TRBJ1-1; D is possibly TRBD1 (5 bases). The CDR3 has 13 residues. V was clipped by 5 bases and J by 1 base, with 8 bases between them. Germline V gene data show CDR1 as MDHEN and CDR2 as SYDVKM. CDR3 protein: CASSAGQNTEAFF. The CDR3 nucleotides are TGTGCCAGCAGTGCTGGACAGAACACTGAAGCTTTCTTT.

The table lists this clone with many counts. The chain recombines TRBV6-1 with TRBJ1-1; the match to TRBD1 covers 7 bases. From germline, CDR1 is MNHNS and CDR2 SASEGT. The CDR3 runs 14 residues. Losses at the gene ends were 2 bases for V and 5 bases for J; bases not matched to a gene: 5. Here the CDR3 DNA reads TGTGCCAGCAGTGAAAAGCCAGGGGGGACTGAAGCTTTCTTT. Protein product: CASSEKPGGTEAFF.

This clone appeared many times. The CDR3, as DNA: TGTGCCAGCAGCCTCGGTGGGTTCAGCACAGATACGCAGTATTTT. It codes for CASSLGGFSTDTQYF. The rearrangement uses TRBV5-4 and TRBJ2-3; no firm D call. The CDR3 runs to 15 residues. Trimming shortened V by 4 bases and J by 0 bases, and 12 bases separated the two germline ends. Germline CDR1 SGHNT, CDR2 YYREEE (reference sequence).

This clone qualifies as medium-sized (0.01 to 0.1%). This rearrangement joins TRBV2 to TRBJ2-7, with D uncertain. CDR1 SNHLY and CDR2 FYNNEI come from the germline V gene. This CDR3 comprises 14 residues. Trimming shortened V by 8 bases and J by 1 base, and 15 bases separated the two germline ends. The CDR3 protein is CASYSWATSYEQYF. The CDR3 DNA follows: TGTGCCAGCTATTCCTGGGCCACTTCCTACGAGCAGTACTTC. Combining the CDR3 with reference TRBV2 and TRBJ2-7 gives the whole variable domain EPEVTQTPSHQVTQMGQEVILRCVPISNHLYFYWYRQILGQKVEFLVSFYNNEISEKSEIFDDQFSVERPDGSNFTLKIRSTKLEDSAMYFCASYSWATSYEQYFGPGTRLTVT.